The T cell receptor (beta chain) under discussion was sequenced for a study of CXCR3-negative and CXCR3-positive naive CD8 T cells (dated 2019 in TCRdb). With respect to the entire study: In total, around 140 million TRB reads were obtained, corresponding to roughly 1.5 +/- 0.3 million reads per library. Diversity and physicochemical repertoire analyses were performed on 11 donors pooled from two independent experiments. Naive subsets from 5 or 6 donors and memory cells from 3 donors were included in the TRBV-TRBJ cluster analysis. What the authors observed across the whole study: TRB CDR3s from CXCR3-positive naive cells showed higher hydrophobicity (lower Kidera factor 4), lower energy, and higher strength and volume indices than CXCR3-negative naive cells. CXCR3 expression partially decreased after cryopreservation, so most assays used freshly isolated PBMCs. TRBV-TRBJ usage was similar between naive CXCR3-negative and CXCR3-positive cells from the same donor, while memory cells showed distinct patterns. Because surface CD5, which is linked to self-reactivity in mice, was comparable between the naive subsets, TCR interaction strength was also inferred from the physicochemical properties of TRB CDR3s. Repertoire diversity was comparably high in both naive subsets but much lower in memory CD8+ T cells.

Details on this clonotype: Its target antigen remains unknown.

TCRdb lists the instrument as NextSeq 550. The Human TCR Profiling Kit (MiLaboratory) was used to make UMI-labeled 5' RACE TRB cDNA libraries. cDNA synthesis used the entire amount of extracted RNA, and PCR amplification then used the entire amount of cDNA produced. Libraries were prepared in parallel with an identical number of PCR cycles. From the authors' description of their analysis: MIGEC and MiXCR extracted about 50,000 +/- 10,000 unique UMI-labeled TRB cDNA molecules per library, requiring at least two reads per UMI. On average, each library contained about 40,000 +/- 10,000 functional in-frame TRB CDR3 nucleotide clonotypes without stop codons. After downsampling to 5000 UMI-labeled TRB molecules per sample, diversity metrics such as normalized Shannon-Wiener and Chao1 were calculated in VDJtools. VDJtools was used to calculate clonotype-size-weighted physicochemical properties of the central five CDR3 residues, namely interaction energy, strength, volume and Kidera factor 4. After the reads were reprocessed by TCRdb, one entry was made per CDR3 protein sequence, with no DNA. Clone size and V and J calls follow TCRdb, not the original study. The sample's own table lists some 100,000 distinct CDR3 sequences. The top ten clonotypes cover approximately 0.38% of the sample.

Each CD8+ T cell subset was flow-sorted in triplicate, with fewer than 350,000 cells per subset placed directly into RLT lysis buffer. To keep memory contaminants out, a stringent definition of naive CD8+ T cells was applied: CD45RO-CCR7+CD27+CD95-. Peripheral blood mononuclear cells were isolated from buffy coats using standard density gradient centrifugation. A FACSAria III was used to flow-sort naive CD8+ T cells into CXCR3-negative and CXCR3-positive populations. Total RNA was extracted from sorted cells using an RNeasy Mini Kit. The TCR sequence derives from a human donor in good health. Some clones in this sample may be carry-over from other donors' samples. The sequencing sample was made of naive CXCR3+ CD8+ T cells from blood. The cell subset or site tag for this specimen amounts to: CD45RO-CCR7+CD27+CD95- naive CD8+ T cells expressing CXCR3 (TNR3+).

The CDR3 corresponds to CASSLESSETQYF. The rearranged chain carries TRBV5-1 and TRBJ2-5; TCRdb names TRBD2, which stays unverified in the absence of DNA. From the cysteine through the phenylalanine, the CDR3 covers 13 amino acids. No nucleotide data were recorded. Per the germline V gene, SGHRS is the CDR1 and YFSETQ is the CDR2.